A selection of T cell receptor beta chains follows, all from one sample in a study of cytomegalovirus exposure and HLA in healthy donors. Produced via immunoSEQ multiplex PCR; TCRdb's table is partial and in-frame only. The table includes approximately 120,000 clones, 88% detected once. The sequenced material came from PBMCs. Receptor source: a woman between 18 and 29 years old in good health and CMV-seronegative. Each CDR3 is given with its conserved first and last residue. D genes are given only for firm matches. A clone size is listed for some rows: how often the clone was seen (once, few, many), or a class if it is expanded.

d_call: TRBD1
j_call: TRBJ1-1
clone_size: -
v_call: TRBV30
cdr3_nt: TGTGCCTGGAGTGTACCCCCCAAGGGGGCGCGTAATGAAGCTTTCTTT
cdr3_aa: CAWSVPPKGARNEAFF

d_call: -
j_call: TRBJ2-6
clone_size: -
v_call: TRBV5-4
cdr3_nt: TGTGCCAGCAGCTTTAGTGGGGCCAACGTCCTGACTTTC
cdr3_aa: CASSFSGANVLTF

d_call: TRBD1
j_call: TRBJ2-1
clone_size: -
v_call: TRBV11-3
cdr3_nt: TGTGCCAGCAGCGACCGGGACAGCTACAATGAGCAGTTCTTC
cdr3_aa: CASSDRDSYNEQFF

d_call: -
j_call: TRBJ1-2
clone_size: -
v_call: TRBV5-1
cdr3_nt: TGCGCCAGCAGCCTAACCCCAGACAGTGACTATGGCTACACCTTC
cdr3_aa: CASSLTPDSDYGYTF

d_call: -
j_call: TRBJ2-1
clone_size: -
v_call: TRBV7-8
cdr3_nt: TGTGCCAGCAGGGAGGGGATCTACAATGAGCAGTTCTTC
cdr3_aa: CASREGIYNEQFF

d_call: -
j_call: TRBJ2-3
clone_size: -
v_call: TRBV29-1
cdr3_nt: TGCAGCGTTGAAGATCGAGGGGGACGGCGGAGGGATACGCAGTATTTT
cdr3_aa: CSVEDRGGRRRDTQYF

d_call: -
j_call: TRBJ2-1
clone_size: -
v_call: TRBV28
cdr3_nt: TGTGCCAGCAGTTCGGACTACAAAAAAAGTTGGGAGCAGTTCTTC
cdr3_aa: CASSSDYKKSWEQFF

d_call: -
j_call: TRBJ2-7
clone_size: -
v_call: TRBV28
cdr3_nt: TGTGCCAGCAGTTTAGTCGGCCGGGTTTGGAGGGCCCAATCCTACGAGCAGTACTTC
cdr3_aa: CASSLVGRVWRAQSYEQYF

d_call: TRBD2
j_call: TRBJ2-1
clone_size: -
v_call: TRBV7-2
cdr3_nt: TGTGCCAGCAGCATTCGAGCGGGAGGTGGTGAGCAGTTCTTC
cdr3_aa: CASSIRAGGGEQFF

d_call: TRBD1
j_call: TRBJ2-7
clone_size: once
v_call: TRBV7-9
cdr3_nt: TGTGCCAGCAGCCCGACGGACAGGGAGGACTACGAGCAGTACTTC
cdr3_aa: CASSPTDREDYEQYF

d_call: TRBD2
j_call: TRBJ2-2
clone_size: -
v_call: TRBV4-3
cdr3_nt: TGCGCCAGCAGCCAGCACCTTCGAGCGGGAGGTCTTCAGGAGCTGTTTTTT
cdr3_aa: CASSQHLRAGGLQELFF

d_call: TRBD2
j_call: TRBJ2-5
clone_size: few
v_call: TRBV7-2
cdr3_nt: TGTGCCAGCAGCTTTTCGGGGGGAAAAGAGACCCAGTACTTC
cdr3_aa: CASSFSGGKETQYF

d_call: TRBD1
j_call: TRBJ1-2
clone_size: -
v_call: TRBV5-5
cdr3_nt: TGTGCCAGCAGCCCGGACAGGGGGGCTAACTATGGCTACACCTTC
cdr3_aa: CASSPDRGANYGYTF

d_call: -
j_call: TRBJ1-2
clone_size: once
v_call: TRBV6-1
cdr3_nt: TGTGCCAGCAGTCCCCCACAGGGAAACTATGGCTACACCTTC
cdr3_aa: CASSPPQGNYGYTF

d_call: TRBD1
j_call: TRBJ1-2
clone_size: few
v_call: TRBV7-9
cdr3_nt: TGTGCCAGCAGCGTACGGACAGGGGATGGCTACACCTTC
cdr3_aa: CASSVRTGDGYTF

d_call: -
j_call: TRBJ2-7
clone_size: -
v_call: TRBV14
cdr3_nt: TGTGCCAGCAGCCCGCAAACGGGACTGTCTCTCTACGAGCAGTACTTC
cdr3_aa: CASSPQTGLSLYEQYF

d_call: TRBD1
j_call: TRBJ2-3
clone_size: -
v_call: TRBV19
cdr3_nt: TGTGCCAGTACCCTAGTGGGGACAGGGTCCGGCACAGATACGCAGTATTTT
cdr3_aa: CASTLVGTGSGTDTQYF

d_call: -
j_call: TRBJ1-4
clone_size: -
v_call: TRBV6-4
cdr3_nt: TGTGCCAGCAGTGTTGGGGCACCTAATGAAAAACTGTTTTTT
cdr3_aa: CASSVGAPNEKLFF

d_call: -
j_call: TRBJ1-5
clone_size: -
v_call: TRBV30
cdr3_nt: TGTGCCTGGACCCGAGGAGAGAATCAGCCCCAGCATTTT
cdr3_aa: CAWTRGENQPQHF